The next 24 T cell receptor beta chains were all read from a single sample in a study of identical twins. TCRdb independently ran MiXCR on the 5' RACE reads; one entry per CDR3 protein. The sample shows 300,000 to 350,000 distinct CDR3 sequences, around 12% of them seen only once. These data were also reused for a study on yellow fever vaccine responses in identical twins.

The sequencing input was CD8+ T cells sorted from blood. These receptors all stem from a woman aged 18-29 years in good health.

In nucleotides, the CDR3 is TGTGCCAGCAGGGGACAGGGGCCTGTCTACTATGGCTACACCTTC. Encoded protein: CASRGQGPVYYGYTF. The chain has TRBV27 and TRBJ1-2, with TRBD1 matching over 10 bases. The CDR3 has 15 residues. After removal of 6 bases from V and 3 bases from J, the junction contained 7 bases not matched to a gene. The germline V gene has CDR1 MNHEY and CDR2 SMNVEV (reference sequence).

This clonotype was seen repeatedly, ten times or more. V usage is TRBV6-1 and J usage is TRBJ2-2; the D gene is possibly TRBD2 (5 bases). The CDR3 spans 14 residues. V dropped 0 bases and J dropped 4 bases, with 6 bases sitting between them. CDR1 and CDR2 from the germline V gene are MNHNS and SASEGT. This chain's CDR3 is CASSEARGTGELFF. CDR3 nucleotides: TGTGCCAGCAGTGAAGCACGGGGCACCGGGGAGCTGTTTTTT.

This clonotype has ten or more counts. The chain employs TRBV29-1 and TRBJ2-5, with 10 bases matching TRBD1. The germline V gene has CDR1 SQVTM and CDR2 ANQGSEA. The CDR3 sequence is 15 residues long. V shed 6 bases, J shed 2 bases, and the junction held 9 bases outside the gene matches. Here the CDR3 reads CSVGTGAGIQETQYF. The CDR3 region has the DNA TGCAGCGTAGGGACAGGGGCCGGAATTCAAGAGACCCAGTACTTC.

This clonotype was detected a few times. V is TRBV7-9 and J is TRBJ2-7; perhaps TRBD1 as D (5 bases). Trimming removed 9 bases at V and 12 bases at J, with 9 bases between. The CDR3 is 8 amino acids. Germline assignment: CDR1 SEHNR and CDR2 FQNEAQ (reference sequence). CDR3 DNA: TGTGCCAGGAATAGGGGGTACGTC. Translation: CARNRGYV.

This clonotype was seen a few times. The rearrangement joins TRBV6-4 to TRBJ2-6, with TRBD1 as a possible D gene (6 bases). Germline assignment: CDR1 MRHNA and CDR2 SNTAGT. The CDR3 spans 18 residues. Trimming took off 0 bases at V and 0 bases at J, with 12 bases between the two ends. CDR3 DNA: TGTGCCAGCAGTGACTCGAGCAGGGGCGTCTCTGGGGCCAACGTCCTGACTTTC. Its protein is CASSDSSRGVSGANVLTF.

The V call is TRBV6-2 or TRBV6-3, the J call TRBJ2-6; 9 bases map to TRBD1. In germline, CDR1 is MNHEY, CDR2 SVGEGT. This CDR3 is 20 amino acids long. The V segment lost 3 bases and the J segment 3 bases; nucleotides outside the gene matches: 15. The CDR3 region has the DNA TGTGCCAGCAGTTATTTAGCCGGGACAGGGACCTCTTTTGGGGCCAACGTCCTGACTTTC. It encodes CASSYLAGTGTSFGANVLTF.

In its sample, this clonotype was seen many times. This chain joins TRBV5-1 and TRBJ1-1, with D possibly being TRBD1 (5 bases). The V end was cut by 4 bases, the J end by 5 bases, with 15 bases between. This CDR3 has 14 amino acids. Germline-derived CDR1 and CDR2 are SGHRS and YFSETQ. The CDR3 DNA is TGCGCCAGCAGCCCCTTGGGGGAGAGGACTGAAGCTTTCTTT. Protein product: CASSPLGERTEAFF.

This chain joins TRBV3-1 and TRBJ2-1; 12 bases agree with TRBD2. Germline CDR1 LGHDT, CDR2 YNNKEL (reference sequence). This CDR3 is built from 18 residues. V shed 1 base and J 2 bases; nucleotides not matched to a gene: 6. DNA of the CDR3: TGTGCCAGCAGCCAAGGACTAGCGGGAGTTTTGGCCTACAATGAGCAGTTCTTC. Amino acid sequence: CASSQGLAGVLAYNEQFF.

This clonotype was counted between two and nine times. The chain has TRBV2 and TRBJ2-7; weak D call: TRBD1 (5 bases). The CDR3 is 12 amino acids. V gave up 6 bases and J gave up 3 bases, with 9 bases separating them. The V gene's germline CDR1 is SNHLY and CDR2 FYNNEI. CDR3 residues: CASREQDYEQYV. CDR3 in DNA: TGTGCCAGCAGGGAACAGGACTACGAGCAGTACGTC.

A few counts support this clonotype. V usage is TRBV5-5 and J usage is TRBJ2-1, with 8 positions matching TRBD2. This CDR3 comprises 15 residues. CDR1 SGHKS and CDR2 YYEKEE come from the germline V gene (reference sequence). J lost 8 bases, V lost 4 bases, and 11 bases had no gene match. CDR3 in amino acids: CASSPSGGVLDEQFF. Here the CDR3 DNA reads TGTGCCAGCAGCCCGTCGGGAGGGGTTTTAGATGAGCAGTTCTTC. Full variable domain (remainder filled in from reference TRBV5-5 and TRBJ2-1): DAGVTQSPTHLIKTRGQQVTLRCSPISGHKSVSWYQQVLGQGPQFIFQYYEKEERGRGNFPDRFSARQFPNYSSELNVNALLLGDSALYLCASSPSGGVLDEQFFGPGTRLTVL.

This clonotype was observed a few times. CDR3 DNA sequence: TGCGCCAGCAGCTACTCTCCGGGACAGGGAACCTACGAGCAGTACTTC. Translated: CASSYSPGQGTYEQYF. This sequence joins TRBV5-1 and TRBJ2-7; TRBD1 aligns across 9 bases. The CDR3 runs to 16 residues. Germline V lookup: CDR1 SGHRS, CDR2 YFSETQ. V was pared by 3 bases and J by 2 bases, with 9 bases of the junction left unmatched.

This CDR3 reads CATSDLQTGGADTQYF. Here the CDR3 DNA reads TGTGCCACCAGTGATTTGCAGACAGGTGGGGCAGATACGCAGTATTTT. The chain recombines TRBV24-1 with TRBJ2-3; D is possibly TRBD1 (6 bases). Germline V gene sequence: CDR1 KGHDR, CDR2 SFDVKD. Trimming removed 0 bases from V and 4 bases from J, with 13 bases in between. The CDR3 consists of 16 residues.

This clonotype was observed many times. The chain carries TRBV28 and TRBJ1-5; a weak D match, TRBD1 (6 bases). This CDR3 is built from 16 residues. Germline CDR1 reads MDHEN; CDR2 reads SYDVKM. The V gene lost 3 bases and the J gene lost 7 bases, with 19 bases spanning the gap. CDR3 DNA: TGTGCCAGCAGTTTGGAGGGTTGGGGGGGGCACCAGCCCCAGCATTTT. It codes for CASSLEGWGGHQPQHF.

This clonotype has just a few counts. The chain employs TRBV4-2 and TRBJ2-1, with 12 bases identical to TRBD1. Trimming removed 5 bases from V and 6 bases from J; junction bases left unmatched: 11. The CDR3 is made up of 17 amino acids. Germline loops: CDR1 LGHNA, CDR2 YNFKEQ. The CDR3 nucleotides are TGTGCCAGCAGCTCCGCCCCGGGACAGGGGGCGGCCAATGAGCAGTTCTTC. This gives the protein CASSSAPGQGAANEQFF.

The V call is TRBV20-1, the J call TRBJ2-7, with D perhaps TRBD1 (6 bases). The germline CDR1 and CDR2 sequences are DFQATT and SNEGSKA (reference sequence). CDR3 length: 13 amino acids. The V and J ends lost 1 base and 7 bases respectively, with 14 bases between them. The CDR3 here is CSARGQGLGEQYV. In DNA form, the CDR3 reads TGCAGTGCTAGAGGGCAGGGGTTGGGAGAGCAGTACGTC.

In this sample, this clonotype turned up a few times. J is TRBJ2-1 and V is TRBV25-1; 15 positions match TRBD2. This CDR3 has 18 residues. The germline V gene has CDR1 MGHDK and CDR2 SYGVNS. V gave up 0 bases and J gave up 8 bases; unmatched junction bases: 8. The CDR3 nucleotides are TGTGCCAGCAGTGAATATAGGACTAGCGGGAGGGAGGCCGATGAGCAGTTCTTC. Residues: CASSEYRTSGREADEQFF.

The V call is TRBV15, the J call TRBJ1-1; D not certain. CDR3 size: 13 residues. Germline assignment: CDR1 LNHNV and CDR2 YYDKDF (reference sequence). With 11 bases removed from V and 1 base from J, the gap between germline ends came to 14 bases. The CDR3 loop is CASGGRSNTEAFF. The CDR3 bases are TGTGCCTCGGGAGGCAGATCGAACACTGAAGCTTTCTTT.

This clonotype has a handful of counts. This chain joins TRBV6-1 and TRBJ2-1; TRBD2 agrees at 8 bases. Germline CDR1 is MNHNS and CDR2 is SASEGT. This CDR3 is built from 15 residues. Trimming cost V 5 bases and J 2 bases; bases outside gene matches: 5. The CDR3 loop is CASSLVAGTYNEQFF. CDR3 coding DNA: TGTGCCAGCAGTCTAGTAGCGGGGACCTACAATGAGCAGTTCTTC.

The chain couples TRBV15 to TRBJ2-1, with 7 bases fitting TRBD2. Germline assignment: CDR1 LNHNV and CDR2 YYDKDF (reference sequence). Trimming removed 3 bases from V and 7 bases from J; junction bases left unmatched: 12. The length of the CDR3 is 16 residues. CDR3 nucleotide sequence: TGTGCCACCAGCAGGCGTGGGAGGGTGGTATGGAATGAGCAGTTCTTC. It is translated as CATSRRGRVVWNEQFF.

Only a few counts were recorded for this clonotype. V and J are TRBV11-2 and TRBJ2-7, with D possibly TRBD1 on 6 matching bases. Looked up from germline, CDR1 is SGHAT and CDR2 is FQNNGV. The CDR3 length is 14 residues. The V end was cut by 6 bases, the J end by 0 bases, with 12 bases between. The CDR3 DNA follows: TGTGCCAGCAGGTCTACAGGGAGCTCCTACGAGCAGTACTTC. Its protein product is CASRSTGSSYEQYF.

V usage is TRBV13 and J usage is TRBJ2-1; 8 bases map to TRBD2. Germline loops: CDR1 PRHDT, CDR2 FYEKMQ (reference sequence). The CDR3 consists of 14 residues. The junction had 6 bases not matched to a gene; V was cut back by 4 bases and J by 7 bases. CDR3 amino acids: CASSSPGTRNEQFF. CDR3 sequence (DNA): TGTGCCAGCAGCTCCCCCGGGACTAGGAATGAGCAGTTCTTC.

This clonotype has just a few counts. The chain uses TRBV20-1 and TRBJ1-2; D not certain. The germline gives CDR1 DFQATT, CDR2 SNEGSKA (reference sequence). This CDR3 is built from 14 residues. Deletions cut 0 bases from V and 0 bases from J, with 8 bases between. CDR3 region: CSARDFAANYGYTF. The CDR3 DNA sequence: TGCAGTGCTAGAGATTTCGCAGCTAACTATGGCTACACCTTC.

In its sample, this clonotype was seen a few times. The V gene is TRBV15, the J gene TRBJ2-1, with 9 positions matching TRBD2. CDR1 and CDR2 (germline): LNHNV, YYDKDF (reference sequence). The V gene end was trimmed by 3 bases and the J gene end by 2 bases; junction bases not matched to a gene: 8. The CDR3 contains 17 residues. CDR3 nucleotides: TGTGCCACCAGCAGCCCTACAGCGGGGGGAACCTACAATGAGCAGTTCTTC. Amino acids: CATSSPTAGGTYNEQFF.

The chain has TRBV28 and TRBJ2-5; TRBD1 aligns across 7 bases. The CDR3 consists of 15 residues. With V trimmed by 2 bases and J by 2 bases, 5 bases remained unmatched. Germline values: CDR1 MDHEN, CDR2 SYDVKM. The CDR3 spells CASSLLPGQQETQYF. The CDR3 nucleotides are TGTGCCAGCAGTTTACTACCGGGACAGCAAGAGACCCAGTACTTC.